This TCR beta chain was recorded in a study of brain T cells in children with intractable seizures. V was trimmed by 3 bases and J by 3 bases, leaving 12 bases between them. This CDR3 has 14 amino acids. Looked up from germline, CDR1 is SNHLY and CDR2 is FYNNEI. Surgery cases with the highest brain T cell transcript signatures were chosen for sequencing. At least one anti-epileptic drug was given before surgery. Broader study findings: Pre- and post-surgery blood differed in depth, so pre-surgery absences may be undersampling. Only CDR3 sequence similarity suggested viral specificity, without known HCMV serostatus.

Measured with immunoSEQ multiplex PCR; TCRdb has only the in-frame clones, and not every one. The sample comprises 55,000 to 80,000 clones, around 96% of which are singletons, and over 0.35% rests with the top ten. A word on this clone: The antigen is not known.

The specimen was peripheral blood, collected at surgery. The rearrangement uses TRBV2 and TRBJ2-7; D gene unclear. The TCR was taken from a boy under three years old with focal cortical dysplasia and intractable seizures. The CDR3 loop is CASSDWTFYYEQYF. The CDR3 bases are TGTGCCAGCAGTGATTGGACCTTCTACTACGAGCAGTACTTC.